This T cell receptor (beta chain) was found in a study of blood T cells in healthy people across ages. As for the study in general: The template switching approach captured approximately one barcoded beta molecule for every two T cells. Whole-study results and caveats: One million T cells yielded diversity estimates that were considered underestimates. Strong correlation existed between TCR beta diversity and naive T cell percentage. Per million T cells, the diversity of TCR beta decreased roughly linearly as age advanced.

Primed by a sample-barcoded 5' primer and a J-beta primer mix, a second PCR proceeded for 7 to 11 cycles. TCRdb ran MiXCR on the 5' RACE reads and lists one entry per CDR3 protein. The profile shows around 1,600,000 distinct CDR3 sequences, less than 45% of them singletons. Turning to this clonotype: Its cognate antigen is unknown.

This sequence originates from a woman aged 18-35 years in good health. The material sequenced was blood.

CDR3 DNA sequence: TGTGCCAGCAGCTCCGGGCAGACTAGCAGCAGCACAGATACGCAGTATTTT. It translates to CASSSGQTSSSTDTQYF. The chain uses TRBV7-9 and TRBJ2-3; 7 bases match TRBD2. V lost 4 bases and J lost 0; bases outside the gene matches: 10. This CDR3 region has 17 residues. CDR1 SEHNR and CDR2 FQNEAQ come from the germline V gene (reference sequence).